Each of the 10 T cell receptor beta chains below was sequenced from the same sample in a study of monozygotic twins with inflammatory bowel disease. TCRdb re-called the 5' RACE reads, yielding one record per CDR3 amino acid sequence without DNA. The repertoire table contains some 450,000 distinct CDR3 sequences. Sequenced: blood. These receptors were obtained from a human donor with ulcerative colitis or Crohn's disease, or a healthy co-twin of an affected twin (not recorded which).

The V gene is TRBV20-1, the J gene TRBJ2-1; with no DNA, the TCRdb D assignment of TRBD2 cannot be verified. There are 16 residues in the CDR3. From germline, CDR1 is DFQATT and CDR2 SNEGSKA (reference sequence). This chain's CDR3 is CSARDFLAGGRNEQFF.

The chain combines TRBV7-6 with TRBJ2-1; TCRdb returns TRBD2, unconfirmable since there is no DNA. The germline V gene encodes CDR1 SGHVS and CDR2 FNYEAQ. The CDR3 is 13 residues long. This CDR3 reads CASSPTVGSEQFF.

The chain has TRBV12-3 or TRBV12-4 and TRBJ2-1; no DNA is available, so the TRBD2 call from TCRdb remains unchecked. The CDR3 extends over 14 amino acids. This CDR3 reads CATRGLAGANEQFF.

The chain has TRBV30 and TRBJ2-7; the D gene TCRdb calls, TRBD2, cannot be checked with no DNA. The CDR3 spans 12 residues. In germline, CDR1 is GTSNPN, CDR2 SVGIG (reference sequence). CDR3 loop: CAWSVGGVEQYF.

The chain employs TRBV20-1 and TRBJ1-2; lacking DNA, the TRBD1 call made by TCRdb goes unchecked. This CDR3 region has 12 residues. Looked up from germline, CDR1 is DFQATT and CDR2 is SNEGSKA (reference sequence). The CDR3 spells CSARQGYYGYTF.

The CDR3 here is CASSQVDGSGQETQYF. The chain has TRBV4-2 and TRBJ2-5; TCRdb proposes TRBD2, but this gene call is untestable without DNA. This CDR3 comprises 16 residues. The germline V gene has CDR1 LGHNA and CDR2 YNFKEQ.

V is TRBV7-2 and J is TRBJ2-7; TCRdb selects TRBD1, and the lack of DNA leaves this call unchecked. The CDR3 runs 13 residues. Germline loops: CDR1 SGHTA, CDR2 FQGNSA. CDR3 region: CASSPGHLYEQYF.

This chain joins TRBV4-3 and TRBJ2-1; TCRdb picks TRBD2, but there is no DNA to check that call. The CDR3 totals 16 residues. Germline V gives CDR1 LGHNA, CDR2 YSLEER. This CDR3 is CASSQERGLAGNEQFF.

V gene TRBV11-3 combines with J gene TRBJ2-3; as DNA is missing, the TRBD2 call by TCRdb cannot be tested. Looked up from germline, CDR1 is SGHNT and CDR2 is YENEEA. This CDR3 contains 18 residues. The CDR3 reads CASSLGRGGQVGTDTQYF. Variable domain in full (rest from reference TRBV11-3 and TRBJ2-3): EAGVVQSPRYKIIEKKQPVAFWCNPISGHNTLYWYLQNLGQGPELLIRYENEEAVDDSQLPKDRFSAERLKGVDSTLKIQPAELGDSAVYLCASSLGRGGQVGTDTQYFGPGTRLTVL.

CDR3 sequence: CSARDPARVNTEAFF. V is TRBV20-1 and J is TRBJ1-1. Germline CDR1 DFQATT, CDR2 SNEGSKA (reference sequence). The CDR3 has 15 residues.